Below, 32 T cell receptor beta chains from the same sample are listed, as sequenced in a study of T cell changes during pregnancy in multiple sclerosis. Generated by immunoSEQ multiplex PCR, the TCRdb table keeps only in-frame clones and is missing some. Among 55,000 to 80,000 clones, 85% to 90% were seen once, and the ten largest hold 9% to 9.5%. The material was peripheral blood, obtained after pregnancy. All receptors come from a female donor in good health, enrolled as a control in a pregnancy study.

This chain links TRBV11-3 with TRBJ2-3; 12 positions match TRBD2. V was clipped by 3 bases and J by 6 bases; unmatched bases: 4. Germline CDR1 and CDR2: SGHNT and YENEEA. The length of the CDR3 is 15 residues. CDR3 protein: CASSFGLAGIDTQYF. The CDR3 DNA sequence: TGTGCCAGCAGCTTCGGACTAGCGGGGATTGATACGCAGTATTTT.

This clone was counted a single time. The chain has TRBV7-2 and TRBJ2-5; TRBD1 agrees at 9 bases. Germline CDR1 and CDR2: SGHTA and FQGNSA. The CDR3 length is 17 residues. The trim removed 4 bases at V and 5 bases at J, leaving 14 bases unmatched. Here the CDR3 reads CASSSFPGTGQGETQYF. The CDR3 DNA reads TGTGCCAGCAGCTCCTTCCCCGGGACAGGGCAAGGGGAGACCCAGTACTTC.

The rearrangement links TRBV4-3 to TRBJ1-1, with D hard to call. The V end was cut by 4 bases, the J end by 3 bases, with 12 bases between. Per germline, CDR1 LGHNA and CDR2 YSLEER. This CDR3 is 14 amino acids long. CDR3 protein: CASSRGWEYTEAFF. The CDR3 DNA reads TGCGCCAGCAGCCGAGGTTGGGAGTACACTGAAGCTTTCTTT.

This chain connects TRBV25-1 to TRBJ1-1; no reliable D call. Germline values: CDR1 MGHDK, CDR2 SYGVNS. The CDR3 is 13 residues long. Trimming stripped 6 bases from V and 5 bases from J, with 13 bases between. DNA of the CDR3: TGTGCCAGCAGATTCGGGGATTTAACTGAAGCTTTCTTT. Amino acid sequence: CASRFGDLTEAFF.

The chain uses TRBV27 and TRBJ1-1; a possible D gene is TRBD1 (6 bases). The CDR3 loop spans 15 amino acids. Trimming took 5 bases from V and 3 from J, leaving 16 bases between them. Germline CDR1 and CDR2: MNHEY and SMNVEV (reference sequence). CDR3 bases: TGTGCCAGCAGTGTGTTGGGGGGGGCGGACACTGAAGCTTTCTTT. Its protein is CASSVLGGADTEAFF.

J is TRBJ2-3 and V is TRBV9; 9 positions agree with TRBD2. Germline trimming cut 3 bases from V and 2 bases from J; bases unmatched to any gene: 13. This CDR3 is 18 amino acids long. Germline CDR1 is SGDLS and CDR2 is YYNGEE. Here the CDR3 DNA reads TGTGCCAGCAGCGCCGCCGGGACTAGCAACTTCCACACAGATACGCAGTATTTT. This sequence encodes CASSAAGTSNFHTDTQYF.

The chain is built from TRBV9 and TRBJ1-6; D is possibly TRBD1 (6 bases). CDR1 is SGDLS and CDR2 is YYNGEE in the germline V gene. V was pared by 0 bases and J by 6 bases, with 10 bases between. The CDR3 extends over 15 amino acids. CDR3 nucleotide sequence: TGTGCCAGCAGCGTAGCACAGGGAAGTAATTCACCCCTCCACTTT. Protein sequence: CASSVAQGSNSPLHF.

The gene calls are TRBV4-3 and TRBJ2-5, with TRBD2 identical over 10 bases. The CDR3 is 15 residues long. V trimming: 4 bases; J trimming: 1 base; junction bases outside the gene matches: 3. The germline CDR1 and CDR2 sequences are LGHNA and YSLEER. CDR3 sequence (DNA): TGCGCCAGCAGCCTGGGACTAGCGCCCCAAGAGACCCAGTACTTC. Amino acids: CASSLGLAPQETQYF.

Concerning this clone itself: An end of the junction does not agree with germline; a read error may underlie this. This chain uses TRBV7-2 with TRBJ2-7; 8 bases agree with TRBD2. Germline-derived CDR1 and CDR2 are SGHTA and FQGNSA. There are 15 residues in the CDR3. The DNA for the CDR3 is TGTGCCAGCAGCTTAGGGGTAGCGGGGTCCTCCGAGCAGTACTTC. Protein sequence: CASSLGVAGSSEQYF.

A few counts support this clone. This sequence joins TRBV20-1 and TRBJ1-1, with TRBD1 matching 9 bases. The germline V gene encodes CDR1 DFQATT and CDR2 SNEGSKA (reference sequence). This CDR3 comprises 11 residues. Losses at the gene ends were 6 bases for V and 10 bases for J; bases not matched to a gene: 6. CDR3 region: CSAMTGGVAFF. The DNA of the CDR3 is TGCAGTGCCATGACAGGGGGGGTAGCTTTCTTT.

The V gene is TRBV19, the J gene TRBJ2-3, with 10 bases that match TRBD2. Germline-derived CDR1 and CDR2 are LNHDA and SQIVND (reference sequence). V lost 2 bases to trimming and J lost 6 bases; unmatched junction nucleotides: 17. CDR3 length equals 19 residues. DNA for the CDR3: TGTGCCAGTAGTATAAGCGGGCGCTCGGTTAGCGGGAGGAGGGATACGCAGTATTTT. This encodes CASSISGRSVSGRRDTQYF.

DNA for the CDR3: TGTGCCAGTAGTATAGGTTCGGGAGATACGCAGTATTTT. This translates into CASSIGSGDTQYF. The chain joins TRBV19 to TRBJ2-3, with D unresolved. The CDR3 extends over 13 amino acids. Trimming pared 1 base from V and 5 bases from J, leaving 7 bases between. CDR1 is LNHDA, CDR2 SQIVND, per germline (reference sequence).

This sequence joins TRBV7-2 and TRBJ1-5, with 9 bases identical to TRBD1. There are 13 residues in the CDR3. Per germline, CDR1 SGHTA and CDR2 FQGNSA. Germline trimming cut 4 bases from V and 7 bases from J; bases unmatched to any gene: 2. The CDR3 reads CASSWTGVQPQHF. The CDR3 nucleotides read TGTGCCAGCAGCTGGACAGGGGTACAGCCCCAGCATTTT.

V is TRBV19 and J is TRBJ1-3; D remains ambiguous. CDR3 length: 14 amino acids. V lost 6 bases and J 0 bases, leaving 9 bases between the germline ends. Germline CDR1 LNHDA, CDR2 SQIVND (reference sequence). The CDR3 DNA is TGTGCCAGTAGGATCCCGGGCTCTGGAAACACCATATATTTT. Amino acids: CASRIPGSGNTIYF.

The gene calls are TRBV5-5 and TRBJ2-2; D possibly corresponds to TRBD1 (6 bases). V gave up 3 bases and J gave up 0 bases, with 12 bases separating them. CDR1 is SGHKS, CDR2 YYEKEE, per germline (reference sequence). The CDR3 contains 16 residues. CDR3 protein: CASSSYRVTNTGELFF. The CDR3 DNA reads TGTGCCAGCAGCTCGTACAGGGTTACGAACACCGGGGAGCTGTTTTTT. The full variable domain, in which reference TRBV5-5 and TRBJ2-2 provide the parts outside the CDR3, is DAGVTQSPTHLIKTRGQQVTLRCSPISGHKSVSWYQQVLGQGPQFIFQYYEKEERGRGNFPDRFSARQFPNYSSELNVNALLLGDSALYLCASSSYRVTNTGELFFGEGSRLTVL.

V gene TRBV6-5 combines with J gene TRBJ1-1; the D gene is possibly TRBD1 (5 bases). The germline gives CDR1 MNHEY, CDR2 SVGAGI. This CDR3 comprises 15 residues. Trimming cost V 6 bases and J 2 bases, with 16 bases left between them. Written as DNA, the CDR3 is TGTGCCAGCAGCTCTACCCTGACAGCTAACACTGAAGCTTTCTTT. This gives the protein CASSSTLTANTEAFF.

For the CDR3, the DNA is TGTGCCTGGAGTAAAGTACTAGAGCGCGAGCAGTACTTC. Translating gives CAWSKVLEREQYF. The chain is built from TRBV30 and TRBJ2-7, with a tentative D call TRBD2 (5 bases). Trimming shortened V by 2 bases and J by 6 bases, and 14 bases separated the two germline ends. Germline V gene lookup returns CDR1 GTSNPN and CDR2 SVGIG (reference sequence). The CDR3 is made up of 13 amino acids.

Only one count was recorded for this clone. The rearrangement joins TRBV29-1 to TRBJ1-4; a possible D gene is TRBD1 (5 bases). Trimming cost V 7 bases and J 7 bases, with 19 bases left between them. This CDR3 contains 14 residues. In germline, CDR1 is SQVTM, CDR2 ANQGSEA. CDR3 bases: TGCAGCGCTATATTTGGGGCCTGGGGTGAAAAACTGTTTTTT. Encoded protein: CSAIFGAWGEKLFF. Full variable domain (rest looked up from reference TRBV29-1 and TRBJ1-4): SAVISQKPSRDICQRGTSLTIQCQVDSQVTMMFWYRQQPGQSLTLIATANQGSEATYESGFVIDKFPISRPNLTFSTLTVSNMSPEDSSIYLCSAIFGAWGEKLFFGSGTQLSVL.

The chain is built from TRBV6-5 and TRBJ2-1; D is possibly TRBD2 (7 bases). This CDR3 region has 16 residues. V was clipped by 0 bases and J by 0 bases, with 9 bases between them. Germline loops: CDR1 MNHEY, CDR2 SVGAGI. The CDR3 here is CASSYSRGGSYNEQFF. CDR3 in DNA: TGTGCCAGCAGTTACTCGAGGGGGGGCTCCTACAATGAGCAGTTCTTC.

The genes are TRBV29-1 and TRBJ2-7, with D possibly matching TRBD1 (6 bases). The CDR3 consists of 11 residues. CDR1 and CDR2 (germline): SQVTM, ANQGSEA. The V gene lost 4 bases and the J gene lost 3 bases, with 7 bases spanning the gap. For the CDR3, the DNA is TGCAGCGTTGGACAGGTCTACGAGCAGTACTTC. Its protein product is CSVGQVYEQYF.

The chain uses TRBV11-2 and TRBJ1-2, with TRBD1 matching 11 bases. The J segment lost 8 bases and the V segment lost 4 bases, leaving 9 bases of the junction unmatched. CDR3 length: 15 residues. Per germline, CDR1 SGHAT and CDR2 FQNNGV. The CDR3 sequence is CASSSPGQGVYGYTF. For the CDR3, the DNA is TGTGCCAGCAGCTCTCCGGGACAGGGGGTATACGGCTACACCTTC.

V is TRBV6-5 and J is TRBJ1-5, with 12 bases matching TRBD1. Per germline, CDR1 MNHEY and CDR2 SVGAGI. The CDR3 totals 15 residues. V shed 8 bases, J shed 5 bases, and the junction held 7 bases outside the gene matches. The CDR3 sequence: CASSPGTGGHQPQHF. CDR3 nucleotides: TGTGCCAGCTCCCCCGGGACAGGGGGCCATCAGCCCCAGCATTTT.

This rearrangement joins TRBV27 to TRBJ1-2, with D perhaps TRBD1 (6 bases). CDR1 is MNHEY, CDR2 SMNVEV, per germline (reference sequence). Trimming removed 3 bases at V and 4 bases at J, with 9 bases between. This CDR3 comprises 13 residues. CDR3 loop: CASSLNRAYGYTF. In DNA form, the CDR3 reads TGTGCCAGCAGTTTGAACAGGGCCTATGGCTACACCTTC.

This chain links TRBV15 with TRBJ2-1; weak D call: TRBD2 (7 bases). CDR1 and CDR2 from the germline V gene are LNHNV and YYDKDF (reference sequence). CDR3 length: 16 amino acids. V lost 3 bases to trimming and J lost 1 base, with 13 bases between them. CDR3 residues: CATSRGGGGSYNEQFF. The CDR3, as DNA: TGTGCCACCAGCAGGGGAGGGGGTGGGTCCTACAATGAGCAGTTCTTC. Full variable domain (rest looked up from reference TRBV15 and TRBJ2-1): DAMVIQNPRYQVTQFGKPVTLSCSQTLNHNVMYWYQQKSSQAPKLLFHYYDKDFNNEADTPDNFQSRRPNTSFCFLDIRSPGLGDTAMYLCATSRGGGGSYNEQFFGPGTRLTVL.

The chain couples TRBV30 to TRBJ2-7, with 7 nucleotides matching TRBD2. Germline trimming cut 5 bases from V and 1 base from J; bases unmatched to any gene: 5. The CDR3 consists of 13 residues. Germline lookup yields CDR1 GTSNPN and CDR2 SVGIG (reference sequence). In DNA form, the CDR3 reads TGTGCCTGGGGGGGAGGGGATTCCTACGAGCAGTACTTC. Its protein is CAWGGGDSYEQYF.

The chain combines TRBV13 with TRBJ2-2; D might be TRBD1 (5 bases). V was cut by 1 base and J by 6 bases, with 18 bases left in between. The CDR3 sequence is 17 residues long. CDR1 is PRHDT, CDR2 FYEKMQ, per germline (reference sequence). The CDR3 spells CASSLDQRLQGSGELFF. CDR3 nucleotides: TGTGCCAGCAGCTTAGACCAAAGACTCCAGGGTTCCGGGGAGCTGTTTTTT.

The V call is TRBV29-1, the J call TRBJ2-2; D gene uncertain. The germline V gene encodes CDR1 SQVTM and CDR2 ANQGSEA. V shed 4 bases and J shed 3 bases, with 6 bases lying between them. The CDR3 spans 12 residues. The CDR3 spells CSVVRDTGELFF. In DNA form, the CDR3 reads TGCAGCGTTGTGAGAGACACCGGGGAGCTGTTTTTT.

The chain links TRBV2 to TRBJ1-6; the D is unclear. This CDR3 is built from 15 residues. In germline, CDR1 is SNHLY, CDR2 FYNNEI. The V end lost 1 base, the J end lost 9 bases, and 13 bases lay between the germline ends. CDR3 residues: CASSEVGTGSSPLHF. The CDR3 coding sequence is TGTGCCAGCAGTGAAGTGGGCACCGGGAGTTCACCCCTCCACTTT.

The chain uses TRBV30 and TRBJ1-1; D perhaps matches TRBD1 (6 bases). The length of the CDR3 is 16 residues. The germline gives CDR1 GTSNPN, CDR2 SVGIG (reference sequence). The V end lost 0 bases, the J end lost 0 bases, and 14 bases lay between the germline ends. The CDR3 region is CAWSVWAGVLNTEAFF. CDR3 nucleotides: TGTGCCTGGAGTGTATGGGCAGGGGTATTGAACACTGAAGCTTTCTTT.

The chain recombines TRBV9 with TRBJ2-3, with D perhaps TRBD1 (5 bases). V lost 0 bases and J 0 bases, leaving 8 bases between the germline ends. The germline gives CDR1 SGDLS, CDR2 YYNGEE. The CDR3 contains 15 residues. CDR3 region: CASSVEGASTDTQYF. CDR3 in DNA: TGTGCCAGCAGCGTAGAAGGGGCTAGCACAGATACGCAGTATTTT.

V gene TRBV4-1 combines with J gene TRBJ2-7; TRBD2 agrees at 11 bases. J lost 8 bases, V lost 4 bases, and 13 bases had no gene match. CDR1 and CDR2 from the germline V gene are MGHRA and YSYEKL. The CDR3 extends over 16 amino acids. Written as DNA, the CDR3 is TGCGCCAGCAGCCCGCTCCTAGCGGGAGGTAAGAGAAAGCAGTACTTC. The encoded protein is CASSPLLAGGKRKQYF.

The V call is TRBV7-2, the J call TRBJ1-1; D not certain. V lost 8 bases and J lost 1, with 11 bases in between. Germline CDR1 and CDR2: SGHTA and FQGNSA. The CDR3 extends over 13 amino acids. CDR3 sequence reads: CASPAGRNTEAFF. In DNA form, the CDR3 reads TGTGCCAGCCCAGCCGGGAGGAACACTGAAGCTTTCTTT.